Each of the 14 T cell receptor beta chains below was sequenced from the same sample in a study of blood T cell repertoires in COVID-19. Libraries were prepared by immunoSEQ multiplex PCR; TCRdb keeps only in-frame clonotypes and omits some of them. The sample consists of about 220,000 clones, 80% of them appearing once. Material for sequencing was peripheral blood. The source of these receptors is a human donor in a cohort sampled during active COVID-19.

This clone was picked up a small number of times. V usage is TRBV3-1 (or the pseudogene TRBV3-2) and J usage is TRBJ2-2; 8 bases agree with TRBD2. Looked up from germline, CDR1 is LGHDT and CDR2 is YNNKEL (reference sequence). V was pared by 0 bases and J by 4 bases, with 7 bases of the junction left unmatched. CDR3 length: 17 amino acids. As DNA, the CDR3 is TGTGCCAGCAGCCAAGATTGGGGACTAGGGGGCACCGGGGAGCTGTTTTTT. Amino acids: CASSQDWGLGGTGELFF.

The chain recombines TRBV11-2 with TRBJ2-5, with 8 bases that match TRBD1. This CDR3 has 17 residues. With V trimmed by 4 bases and J by 1 base, 11 bases remained unmatched. Germline CDR1 SGHAT, CDR2 FQNNGV. The CDR3 spells CASSSRTGNIRQETQYF. The DNA of the CDR3 is TGTGCCAGCAGCTCTCGGACAGGGAACATCCGCCAAGAGACCCAGTACTTC.

This clone showed up just a few times. J is TRBJ1-5 and V is TRBV28; 8 bases are a match to TRBD1. The trim removed 2 bases at V and 5 bases at J, leaving 8 bases unmatched. Germline V lookup: CDR1 MDHEN, CDR2 SYDVKM. This CDR3 is built from 16 residues. CDR3 loop: CASSLISTGGHQPQHF. In DNA form, the CDR3 reads TGTGCCAGCAGTTTAATCAGTACAGGGGGTCATCAGCCCCAGCATTTT.

The rearrangement links TRBV28 to TRBJ2-1; the D gene is possibly TRBD2 (5 bases). Between the trimmed V and J ends, which lost 5 bases and 6 bases, there was a span of 17 bases. Germline CDR1 MDHEN, CDR2 SYDVKM. This CDR3 comprises 15 residues. Here the CDR3 reads CASSTRPGPPNEQFF. CDR3 bases: TGTGCCAGCAGTACTAGGCCCGGGCCTCCCAATGAGCAGTTCTTC. The full variable domain, in which reference TRBV28 and TRBJ2-1 provide the parts outside the CDR3, is DVKVTQSSRYLVKRTGEKVFLECVQDMDHENMFWYRQDPGLGLRLIYFSYDVKMKEKGDIPEGYSVSREKKERFSLILESASTNQTSMYLCASSTRPGPPNEQFFGPGTRLTVL.

This clone was seen a few times. V and J are TRBV12-3 or TRBV12-4 and TRBJ1-2; D may be TRBD1 (6 bases). This CDR3 is built from 12 residues. V was pared by 5 bases and J by 2 bases, with 6 bases between. The CDR3 coding sequence is TGTGCCAGCAGTGACAGGAACTATGGCTACACCTTC. Its translation is CASSDRNYGYTF.

The rearrangement joins TRBV5-8 to TRBJ2-7, with 8 bases that match TRBD1. V trimming: 5 bases; J trimming: 1 base; junction bases outside the gene matches: 5. Germline V CDR1 and CDR2: SGHTS, YDEGEE. The CDR3 is 14 amino acids. CDR3 residues: CASRKRQGSYEQYF. DNA for the CDR3: TGTGCCAGCAGGAAGCGACAGGGGTCCTACGAGCAGTACTTC.

V and J are TRBV6-6 and TRBJ2-1, with TRBD2 matching 8 bases. V trimming: 5 bases; J trimming: 7 bases; junction bases outside the gene matches: 22. Germline V CDR1 and CDR2: MNHNY, SVGAGI (reference sequence). CDR3 size: 19 residues. The CDR3, as DNA: TGTGCCAGCAGTCCATTTCCGGCAGGCGGGGGGCATGCTCGAAATGAGCAGTTCTTC. It codes for CASSPFPAGGGHARNEQFF.

The chain employs TRBV7-9 and TRBJ2-1; D is unclear. The CDR3 runs to 14 residues. V lost 3 bases and J lost 1, with 7 bases in between. Per germline, CDR1 SEHNR and CDR2 FQNEAQ (reference sequence). The CDR3 DNA reads as TGTGCCAGCAGCTTTGGCGGATCCTACAATGAGCAGTTCTTC. Amino acid sequence: CASSFGGSYNEQFF.

The rearrangement uses TRBV2 and TRBJ2-7, with TRBD1 identical over 9 bases. Trimming took 6 bases from V and 3 from J; bases not matched to a gene: 9. In germline, CDR1 is SNHLY, CDR2 FYNNEI. The CDR3 contains 15 residues. In DNA, the CDR3 is TGTGCCAGCAGCACAACGACAGGGGGAAACTACGAGCAGTACTTC. This encodes CASSTTTGGNYEQYF. Full variable domain (rest looked up from reference TRBV2 and TRBJ2-7): EPEVTQTPSHQVTQMGQEVILRCVPISNHLYFYWYRQILGQKVEFLVSFYNNEISEKSEIFDDQFSVERPDGSNFTLKIRSTKLEDSAMYFCASSTTTGGNYEQYFGPGTRLTVT.

This sequence joins TRBV9 and TRBJ1-2; D might be TRBD1 (5 bases). V lost 2 bases and J 5 bases, leaving 7 bases between the germline ends. CDR1 SGDLS and CDR2 YYNGEE come from the germline V gene. This CDR3 is built from 12 residues. Here the CDR3 reads CASSVGGYGYTF. For the CDR3, the DNA is TGTGCCAGCAGCGTGGGGGGTTATGGCTACACCTTC.

This chain links TRBV2 with TRBJ1-1; D is perhaps TRBD1 (6 bases). CDR3 length: 14 residues. The germline V gene encodes CDR1 SNHLY and CDR2 FYNNEI. The ends were cut back, 8 bases at V and 1 base at J, with 14 bases in the middle. Here the CDR3 reads CASGLQGRNTEAFF. The CDR3 nucleotides are TGTGCCAGCGGCCTACAGGGAAGGAACACTGAAGCTTTCTTT. Drawing the rest from reference TRBV2 and TRBJ1-1, the complete variable domain is EPEVTQTPSHQVTQMGQEVILRCVPISNHLYFYWYRQILGQKVEFLVSFYNNEISEKSEIFDDQFSVERPDGSNFTLKIRSTKLEDSAMYFCASGLQGRNTEAFFGQGTRLTVV.

The chain carries TRBV5-5 and TRBJ2-2, with 7 bases identical to TRBD1. This CDR3 is 15 amino acids long. V lost 4 bases, J lost 0 bases, and 3 bases stayed unmatched. Germline CDR1 and CDR2: SGHKS and YYEKEE (reference sequence). CDR3: CASSTGTANTGELFF. DNA for the CDR3: TGTGCCAGCAGCACCGGGACAGCGAACACCGGGGAGCTGTTTTTT.

The chain uses TRBV5-1 and TRBJ1-2; 9 nucleotides match TRBD1. The CDR3 runs to 14 residues. Germline V gene sequence: CDR1 SGHRS, CDR2 YFSETQ. V trimming: 4 bases; J trimming: 6 bases; junction bases outside the gene matches: 7. This CDR3 reads CASSPRQGEDGYTF. DNA for the CDR3: TGCGCCAGCAGCCCCCGACAGGGGGAGGATGGCTACACCTTC.

This clone was observed many times. The chain links TRBV3-1 (or the pseudogene TRBV3-2) to TRBJ2-7; 11 nucleotides align to TRBD2. The CDR3 spans 15 residues. The germline CDR1 and CDR2 sequences are LGHDT and YNNKEL (reference sequence). V gave up 6 bases and J gave up 12 bases; unmatched junction bases: 16. The CDR3 spells CASRDQKRTSGFVYF. CDR3 bases: TGTGCCAGCAGGGATCAAAAACGGACTAGCGGGTTCGTGTACTTC.